The 6 T cell receptor beta chains below come from one sample, sequenced in a study of OX40 agonist ivuxolimab in advanced cancers. Clones were sequenced by immunoSEQ multiplex PCR, and TCRdb holds only the in-frame ones, with some missing. The data contain roughly 60,000 clones, about 90% of them singletons. The sequencing here drew on CD4+ or CD8+ T cells sorted from blood, taken in a trial of the OX40 agonist ivuxolimab. These receptors all come from an adult with an advanced solid tumor such as melanoma, head and neck, liver or kidney cancer.

The chain employs TRBV20-1 and TRBJ2-7; D uncertain. CDR1 DFQATT and CDR2 SNEGSKA come from the germline V gene (reference sequence). There are 11 residues in the CDR3. V lost 7 bases to trimming and J lost 3 bases, with 10 bases between them. The CDR3 protein is CSVHFRYEQYF. The CDR3 coding sequence is TGCAGTGTCCACTTCCGCTACGAGCAGTACTTC.

This chain uses TRBV9 with TRBJ2-5; D is ambiguous. The J call could be wrong; TRBJ2-7 is a better fit for the DNA end. Per the germline V gene, CDR1 is SGDLS and CDR2 is YYNGEE. The CDR3 is 14 residues long. CDR3: CASGFGTDGYEQYF. CDR3 in DNA: TGTGCCAGCGGCTTTGGTACAGACGGGTACGAGCAGTACTTC.

The chain joins TRBV19 to TRBJ2-2, with 8 bases matching TRBD1. This CDR3 has 17 amino acids. CDR1 is LNHDA, CDR2 SQIVND, per germline (reference sequence). V was pared by 7 bases and J by 5 bases, with 15 bases of the junction left unmatched. DNA for the CDR3: TGTGCCAGTATACCTCAGGGGGCTTCTAAAGGGACCGGGGAGCTGTTTTTT. It translates to CASIPQGASKGTGELFF.

The genes are TRBV11-3 and TRBJ2-2; the D is unclear. The CDR3 is 13 residues long. In germline, CDR1 is SGHNT, CDR2 YENEEA. The ends were cut back, 4 bases at V and 4 bases at J, with 7 bases in the middle. CDR3 sequence (DNA): TGTGCCAGCAGCTCTCGAATCACCGGGGAGCTGTTTTTT. Its protein is CASSSRITGELFF.

The V gene is TRBV7-6, the J gene TRBJ2-7; D possibly corresponds to TRBD2 (5 bases). From germline, CDR1 is SGHVS and CDR2 FNYEAQ. With 1 base removed from V and 2 bases from J, the gap between germline ends came to 15 bases. The CDR3 runs 16 residues. This chain's CDR3 is CASSLESRETPYEQYF. The CDR3 nucleotides read TGTGCCAGCAGCTTAGAAAGTCGGGAAACCCCCTACGAGCAGTACTTC.

The rearrangement uses TRBV18 and TRBJ1-4, with D possibly TRBD1 on 6 matching bases. The germline CDR1 and CDR2 sequences are KGHSH and LQKENI. Trimming stripped 6 bases from V and 8 bases from J, with 16 bases between. The CDR3 runs 14 residues. CDR3 residues: CASSPAQGGEKLFF. CDR3 sequence (DNA): TGTGCCAGCTCCCCGGCACAGGGCGGCGAAAAACTGTTTTTT.